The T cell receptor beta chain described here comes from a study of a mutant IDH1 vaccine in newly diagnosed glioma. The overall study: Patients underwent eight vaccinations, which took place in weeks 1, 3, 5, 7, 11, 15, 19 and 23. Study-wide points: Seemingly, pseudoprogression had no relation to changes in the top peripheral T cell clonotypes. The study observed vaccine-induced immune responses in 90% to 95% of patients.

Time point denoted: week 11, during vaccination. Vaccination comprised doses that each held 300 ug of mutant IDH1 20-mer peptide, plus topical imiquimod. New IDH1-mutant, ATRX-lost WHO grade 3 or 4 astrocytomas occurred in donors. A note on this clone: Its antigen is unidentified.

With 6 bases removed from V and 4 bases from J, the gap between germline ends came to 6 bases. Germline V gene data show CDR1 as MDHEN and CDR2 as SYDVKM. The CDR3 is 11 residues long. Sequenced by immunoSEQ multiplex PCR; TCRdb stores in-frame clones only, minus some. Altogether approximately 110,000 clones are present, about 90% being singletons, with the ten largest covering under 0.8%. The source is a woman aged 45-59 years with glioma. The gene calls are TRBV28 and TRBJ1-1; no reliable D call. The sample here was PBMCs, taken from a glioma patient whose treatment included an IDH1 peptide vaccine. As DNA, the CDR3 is TGTGCCAGCAGGTACCGCACTGAAGCTTTCTTT. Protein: CASRYRTEAFF.